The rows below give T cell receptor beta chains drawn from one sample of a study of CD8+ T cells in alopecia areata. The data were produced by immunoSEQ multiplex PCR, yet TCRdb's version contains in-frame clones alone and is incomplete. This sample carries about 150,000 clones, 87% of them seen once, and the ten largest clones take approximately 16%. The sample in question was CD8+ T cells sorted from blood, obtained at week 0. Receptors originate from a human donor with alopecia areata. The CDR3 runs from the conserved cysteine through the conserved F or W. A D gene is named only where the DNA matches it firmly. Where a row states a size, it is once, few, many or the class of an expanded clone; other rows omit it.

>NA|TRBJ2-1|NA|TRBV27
TGTGCCAGCAGTCTAACTAGACACAATGAGCAGTTCTTC
CASSLTRHNEQFF
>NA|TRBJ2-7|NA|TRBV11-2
TGTGCCAGCAGCTTAGGGCAGGGGATCTACGAGCAGTACTTC
CASSLGQGIYEQYF
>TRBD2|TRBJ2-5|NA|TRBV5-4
TGTGCCAGCAGCTTGGTTGGAGCGGGACCCAAAGAGACCCAGTACTTC
CASSLVGAGPKETQYF
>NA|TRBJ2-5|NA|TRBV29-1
TGCAGCGTTGATGGGGAGAATGTACAAGAGACCCAGTACTTC
CSVDGENVQETQYF
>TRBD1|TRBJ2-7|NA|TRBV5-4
TGTGCCAGCAGAGTAGGGGGCGACGAGCAGTACTTC
CASRVGGDEQYF
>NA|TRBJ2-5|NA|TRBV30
TGTGCCTGGAGTTTTATCGAGGAGACCCAGTACTTC
CAWSFIEETQYF
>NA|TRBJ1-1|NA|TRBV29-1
TGCAGCGGGGGACGGATGAACACTGAAGCTTTCTTT
CSGGRMNTEAFF
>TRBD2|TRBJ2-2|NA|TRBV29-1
TGCAGCGTGACCGGGAGCGGGGGCACCGGGGAGCTGTTTTTT
CSVTGSGGTGELFF
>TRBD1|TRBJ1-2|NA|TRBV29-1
TGCAGCGCATTACAGGGGGATGGCTACACCTTC
CSALQGDGYTF
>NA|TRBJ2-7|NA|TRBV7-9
TGTGCCAGCAGCTCATCTGGACAGAATTACTACGAGCAGTACTTC
CASSSSGQNYYEQYF
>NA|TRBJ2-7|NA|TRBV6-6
TGTGCCAGCAGCTCTGCGGGGGCGTCCTACGAGCAGTACTTC
CASSSAGASYEQYF
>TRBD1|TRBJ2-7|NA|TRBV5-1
TGCGCCAGCAGTTTCGACAGGGGCGACGAGCAGTACTTC
CASSFDRGDEQYF
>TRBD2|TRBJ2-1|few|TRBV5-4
TGTGCCAGCAGCTTTTCCGGACTAGCGTATTACAATGAGCAGTTCTTC
CASSFSGLAYYNEQFF
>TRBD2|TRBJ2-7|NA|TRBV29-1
TGCAGCGTCTACGCGGGGGTCAGGTCCTACGAGCAGTACTTC
CSVYAGVRSYEQYF
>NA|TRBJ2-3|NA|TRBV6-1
TGTGCCAGCACCCCGAGGGCCTCTGGAGATACGCAGTATTTT
CASTPRASGDTQYF
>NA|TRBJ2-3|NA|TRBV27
TGTGCCAGCAGTTTGGAGGGGTTTGCAGATACGCAGTATTTT
CASSLEGFADTQYF
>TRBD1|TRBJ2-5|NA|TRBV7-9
TGTGCCAGTTCGGACAGGACCCAAGAGACCCAGTACTTC
CASSDRTQETQYF
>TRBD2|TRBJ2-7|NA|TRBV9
TGTGCCAGCAGCGACGGACTAGCGGGAGGGACGTCCTACGAGCAGTACTTC
CASSDGLAGGTSYEQYF
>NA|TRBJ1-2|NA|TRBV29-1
TGCAGCGCTGGGACTTCCAACTATGGCTACACCTTC
CSAGTSNYGYTF
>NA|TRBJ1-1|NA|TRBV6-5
TGTGCCAGCAGTTACCGGGGCGGCGACACTGAAGCTTTCTTT
CASSYRGGDTEAFF
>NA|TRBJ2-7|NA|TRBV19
TGTGCCAGTAGTTTAACAGGGCCCCACGAGCAGTACTTC
CASSLTGPHEQYF
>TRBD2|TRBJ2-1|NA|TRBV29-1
TGCAGCGTTGAAGAGGCGGGAGGGAAACACAATGAGCAGTTCTTC
CSVEEAGGKHNEQFF
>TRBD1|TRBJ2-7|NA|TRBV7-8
TGTGCCAGCAGCTTAGCCGGGACAGTTTACGAGCAGTACTTC
CASSLAGTVYEQYF
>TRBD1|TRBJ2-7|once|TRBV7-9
TGTGCCAGCATGGGACAGGGTGGCTACGAGCAGTACTTC
CASMGQGGYEQYF
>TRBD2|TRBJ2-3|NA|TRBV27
TGTGCCAGCAGTTTGGTGGGGGGGACAGATACGCAGTATTTT
CASSLVGGTDTQYF
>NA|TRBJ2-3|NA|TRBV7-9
TGTGCCAGCAGGCCGGCGGGCACAGATACGCAGTATTTT
CASRPAGTDTQYF
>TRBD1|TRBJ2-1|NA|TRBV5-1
TGCGCCAGCAGCATGTGGGGGACAGTAGAGCAGTTCTTC
CASSMWGTVEQFF
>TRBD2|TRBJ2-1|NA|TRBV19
TGTGCCAGTAGTGGACTAGCGGAGTACCGGGATGAGCAGTTCTTC
CASSGLAEYRDEQFF
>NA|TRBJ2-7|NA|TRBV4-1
TGCGCCAGCAGCCAAGTGGTGGGCCTTTCCTACGAGCAGTACTTC
CASSQVVGLSYEQYF
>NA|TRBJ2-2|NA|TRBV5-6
TGTGCCAGCAGTATGGGGGCTTATAACACCGGGGAGCTGTTTTTT
CASSMGAYNTGELFF
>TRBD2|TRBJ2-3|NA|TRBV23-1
TGCGCCAGCAGTCCCACATGGCAGCGGGAGGGCAGGGGGCAGTATTTT
CASSPTWQREGRGQYF
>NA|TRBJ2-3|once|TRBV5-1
TGCGCCAGCAGCTTAGGGACTGATCCACGGGATACGCAGTATTTT
CASSLGTDPRDTQYF
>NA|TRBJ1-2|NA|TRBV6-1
TGTGCCAGCAGTGAAGGACCCATGGGTCCCTACACCTTC
CASSEGPMGPYTF
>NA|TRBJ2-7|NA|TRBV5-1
TGCGCCAGCAGCTTGGGTAACCACGAGCAGTACTTC
CASSLGNHEQYF
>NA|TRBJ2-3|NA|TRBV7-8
TGTGCCAGCAGCGTAGGAGGCCTCGTCGCAGATACGCAGTATTTT
CASSVGGLVADTQYF
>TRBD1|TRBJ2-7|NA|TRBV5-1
TGCGCCAGCAAGCCCGGGACAGGGATATACGAGCAGTACTTC
CASKPGTGIYEQYF
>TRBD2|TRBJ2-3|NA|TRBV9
TGTGCCAGCAGCGCCGGGACTAGCGGCACAGATACGCAGTATTTT
CASSAGTSGTDTQYF
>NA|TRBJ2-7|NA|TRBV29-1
TGCAGCGTTCTCCTCGGGGGAGCCTACGAGCAGTACTTC
CSVLLGGAYEQYF
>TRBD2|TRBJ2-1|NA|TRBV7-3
TGTGCCAGCAGCTCCATCCCGGGACTAGCGGAAGAGCAGTTCTTC
CASSSIPGLAEEQFF
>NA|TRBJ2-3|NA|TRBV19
TGTGCCAGTAGTATAGAAAGGACAAGGGATACGCAGTATTTT
CASSIERTRDTQYF
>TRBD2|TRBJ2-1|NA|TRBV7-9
TGTGCCAGCAGCCACTCTCGACTAGCGGGAGGGAGGTGGGATGAGCAGTTCTTC
CASSHSRLAGGRWDEQFF
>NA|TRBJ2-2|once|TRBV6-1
TGTGCCAGCAGTGAAGAAAACAAGAACACCGGGGAGCTGTTTTTT
CASSEENKNTGELFF
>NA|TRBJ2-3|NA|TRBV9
TGTGCCAGCAGCGTCGCTAAGAGCGGGAGCACAGATACGCAGTATTTT
CASSVAKSGSTDTQYF
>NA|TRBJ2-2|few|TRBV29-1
TGCAGCGTTGAATTTTCCAGGGGTCCTGCCGGGGAGCTGTTTTTT
CSVEFSRGPAGELFF
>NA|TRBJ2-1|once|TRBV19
TGTGCCAGTAGTTCTAGACCGGGGGTCAGGGCCGGGAATGAGCAGTTCTTC
CASSSRPGVRAGNEQFF
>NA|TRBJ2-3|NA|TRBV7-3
TGTGCCAGCAGCTTAACCGCGGGGACAGATACGCAGTATTTT
CASSLTAGTDTQYF
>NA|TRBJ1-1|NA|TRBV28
TGTGCCAGCAGTCCGGGGAACACTGAAGCTTTCTTT
CASSPGNTEAFF
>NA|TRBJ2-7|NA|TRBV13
TGTGCCAGCAGCTTATCAGGGAACACCTACGAGCAGTACTTC
CASSLSGNTYEQYF
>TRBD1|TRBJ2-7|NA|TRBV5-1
TGCGCCAGCAGCTTGGGGACAGGGACCGCTTCTATCTACGAGCAGTACTTC
CASSLGTGTASIYEQYF